This entry lists 9 T cell receptor beta chains sequenced from one sample in a study of T-cell reconstitution after alpha-beta-depleted transplantation in children. Molecular barcoding with unique molecular identifiers was used for the TCRbeta library. TCRdb independently ran MiXCR on the PCR reads; one entry per CDR3 protein. The sample yields 490,000 or so distinct CDR3 sequences, 10% seen once. Sequences were derived from PBMCs, sampled before TCRalphabeta/CD19-depleted stem cell transplant. The receptors originated from a child aged 2-15 years with inherited bone marrow failure, due to receive a stem cell transplant.

The chain carries TRBV6-1 and TRBJ1-4; 7 bases line up with TRBD1. V shed 6 bases and J 10 bases; nucleotides not matched to a gene: 14. Germline CDR1 reads MNHNS; CDR2 reads SASEGT. There are 15 residues in the CDR3. In DNA, the CDR3 is TGTGCCAGCAGCGCAACGGGACAGTCGCGGGGAAAACTGTTTTTT. Protein sequence: CASSATGQSRGKLFF.

V and J are TRBV20-1 and TRBJ2-1, with D possibly being TRBD1 (5 bases). CDR1 is DFQATT and CDR2 is SNEGSKA in the germline V gene (reference sequence). Trimming took 6 bases from V and 8 from J, leaving 11 bases between them. CDR3 length: 11 amino acids. The chain's CDR3 is CSADNLYEQFF. The CDR3 DNA is TGCAGTGCGGACAATCTCTATGAGCAGTTCTTC.

The CDR3 loop is CASSLTSGRGETQYF. In nucleotides, the CDR3 is TGCGCCAGCAGCCTGACTAGCGGGAGAGGAGAGACCCAGTACTTC. This chain links TRBV5-1 with TRBJ2-5; TRBD2 aligns across 12 bases. The junction had 5 bases not matched to a gene; V was cut back by 4 bases and J by 4 bases. This CDR3 is 15 amino acids long. Germline V gene data show CDR1 as SGHRS and CDR2 as YFSETQ.

On this clonotype: One end of the junction fails to match germline, which may point to a read error. The chain recombines TRBV16 with TRBJ2-7, with D maybe TRBD2 (6 bases). Looked up from germline, CDR1 is KGHSY and CDR2 is FQNENV. This CDR3 spans 16 amino acids. This chain's CDR3 is CASSQNWGEYRYKQYF. DNA of the CDR3: TGTGCGAGCAGCCAAAATTGGGGGGAATATCGATACAAGCAGTACTTC.

There are many counts of this clonotype. The CDR3, as DNA: TGCGCCAGCAGTGACCGAACCCTAGGTGACCGCCACGAGCAGTACTTC. Protein product: CASSDRTLGDRHEQYF. J is TRBJ2-7 and V is TRBV10-2; D remains ambiguous. The CDR3 runs to 16 residues. CDR1 WSHSY and CDR2 SAAADI come from the germline V gene. Between the trimmed V and J ends, which lost 3 bases and 5 bases, there was a span of 20 bases.

This clonotype has a count of ten or more. This rearrangement joins TRBV3-1 to TRBJ2-7; no definite D call. The V end lost 1 base, the J end lost 4 bases, and 11 bases lay between the germline ends. The CDR3 has 14 residues. Germline V gene lookup returns CDR1 LGHDT and CDR2 YNNKEL (reference sequence). The DNA of the CDR3 is TGTGCCAGCAGCCAAGGTCTAGGGCAATACGAGCAGTACTTC. Its protein product is CASSQGLGQYEQYF.

This clonotype was picked up many times. This chain uses TRBV7-8 with TRBJ2-6; TRBD2 aligns across 7 bases. The CDR3 has 17 amino acids. Germline CDR1 and CDR2: SGHVS and FQNEAQ. The V segment lost 0 bases and the J segment 0 bases; nucleotides outside the gene matches: 2. The CDR3 DNA reads TGTGCCAGCAGCTTAGCCCCTAGCGGCTCTGGGGCCAACGTCCTGACTTTC. Encoded protein: CASSLAPSGSGANVLTF.

This clonotype was seen a few times. This chain uses TRBV12-3 or TRBV12-4 with TRBJ2-5; TRBD2 matches at 14 bases. J was trimmed by 5 bases and V by 4 bases; bases with no gene match: 9. CDR3 size: 17 residues. Here the CDR3 reads CASSYGTSGSLHETQYF. The CDR3 DNA follows: TGTGCCAGCAGTTACGGGACTAGCGGGAGTCTCCATGAGACCCAGTACTTC.

This clonotype has a count of ten or more. The genes are TRBV5-6 and TRBJ2-5; 9 bases map to TRBD1. Germline loops: CDR1 SGHDT, CDR2 YYEEEE. The trim removed 4 bases at V and 4 bases at J, leaving 11 bases unmatched. CDR3 length: 16 residues. CDR3 protein: CASSPLTPTGGETQYF. CDR3 coding DNA: TGTGCCAGCAGCCCTCTTACCCCGACAGGGGGAGAGACCCAGTACTTC.